Shown below are 30 T cell receptor beta chains from a single sample sequenced in a study of T cell changes during pregnancy in multiple sclerosis. Measured with immunoSEQ multiplex PCR; TCRdb has only the in-frame clones, and not every one. The sample gives tens of thousands of clones, around nine tenths of which show up once; about 5.3% is in the top ten. The input for sequencing was peripheral blood, taken in the third trimester of pregnancy. These receptors were taken from a female donor in good health, enrolled as a control in a pregnancy study.

This chain connects TRBV6-1 to TRBJ2-7; TRBD2 might be the D (5 bases). Trimming cost V 4 bases and J 3 bases, with 16 bases left between them. The germline V gene has CDR1 MNHNS and CDR2 SASEGT. CDR3 length: 15 residues. CDR3 region: CASSGELVRFYEQYF. The CDR3 DNA reads as TGTGCCAGCAGTGGTGAACTAGTTAGGTTCTACGAGCAGTACTTC.

The chain joins TRBV5-5 to TRBJ1-5; TRBD1 matches 9 bases. This CDR3 is 15 amino acids long. V dropped 2 bases and J dropped 1; count of bases not matched to a gene: 1. Germline V gene data show CDR1 as SGHKS and CDR2 as YYEKEE (reference sequence). CDR3 sequence: CASSLQGASNQPQHF. CDR3 DNA: TGTGCCAGCAGCTTACAGGGGGCAAGCAATCAGCCCCAGCATTTT.

The chain links TRBV11-3 to TRBJ2-7; D remains ambiguous. Germline V CDR1 and CDR2: SGHNT, YENEEA. Trimming cost V 5 bases and J 0 bases, with 8 bases left between them. The CDR3 sequence is 13 residues long. The CDR3 is CASSEPGSYEQYF. CDR3 DNA sequence: TGTGCCAGCAGCGAGCCGGGCTCCTACGAGCAGTACTTC.

The rearrangement links TRBV11-1 to TRBJ2-5; perhaps TRBD2 as D (5 bases). The V gene's germline CDR1 is SGHAT and CDR2 FQDESV (reference sequence). Trimming shortened V by 1 base and J by 0 bases, and 12 bases separated the two germline ends. The CDR3 loop spans 16 amino acids. The CDR3 region is CASSLVPSGNQETQYF. DNA of the CDR3: TGTGCCAGCAGCTTAGTCCCTTCGGGGAACCAAGAGACCCAGTACTTC.

The gene calls are TRBV19 and TRBJ2-6; TRBD1 matches 7 bases. The V gene end was trimmed by 4 bases and the J gene end by 0 bases; junction bases not matched to a gene: 3. Germline V CDR1 and CDR2: LNHDA, SQIVND (reference sequence). The CDR3 runs 16 residues. DNA for the CDR3: TGTGCCAGTAGTAGAGGACAGGCCTCTGGGGCCAACGTCCTGACTTTC. It codes for CASSRGQASGANVLTF.

J is TRBJ1-4 and V is TRBV6-1; 10 bases align to TRBD1. CDR3 size: 15 residues. Germline V gene sequence: CDR1 MNHNS, CDR2 SASEGT. Losses at the gene ends were 5 bases for V and 7 bases for J; bases not matched to a gene: 7. The CDR3 bases are TGTGCCAGCAGTTTACACGGGACAGGGGTTGAAAAACTGTTTTTT. Translated: CASSLHGTGVEKLFF.

This chain uses TRBV19 with TRBJ1-2; TRBD1 aligns across 8 bases. Looked up from germline, CDR1 is LNHDA and CDR2 is SQIVND (reference sequence). V lost 4 bases to trimming and J lost 6 bases; unmatched junction nucleotides: 10. The CDR3 totals 15 residues. Here the CDR3 DNA reads TGTGCCAGTAGTACCCGACAGGGGACGAGGGATGGCTACACCTTC. Its protein is CASSTRQGTRDGYTF.

The rearrangement links TRBV19 to TRBJ2-3; possible D gene TRBD2, 5 bases. V lost 5 bases and J lost 3, with 15 bases in between. The CDR3 has 15 residues. Germline V gene data show CDR1 as LNHDA and CDR2 as SQIVND (reference sequence). As DNA, the CDR3 is TGTGCCAGTAGTTCCCGGGCGGGTATGACAGATACGCAGTATTTT. Amino acids: CASSSRAGMTDTQYF.

V gene TRBV28 combines with J gene TRBJ1-2; D possibly corresponds to TRBD1 (5 bases). The length of the CDR3 is 15 residues. CDR1 and CDR2 from the germline V gene are MDHEN and SYDVKM. V lost 5 bases and J lost 3, with 16 bases in between. The chain's CDR3 is CASSTRRGRDYGYTF. The DNA of the CDR3 is TGTGCCAGCAGTACCCGGAGGGGCAGGGACTATGGCTACACCTTC.

The chain combines TRBV5-8 with TRBJ2-2; a possible D gene is TRBD2 (6 bases). Per the germline V gene, CDR1 is SGHTS and CDR2 is YDEGEE. V lost 7 bases and J 2 bases, leaving 15 bases between the germline ends. This CDR3 comprises 15 residues. CDR3 nucleotide sequence: TGTGCCAGCGCCACCGGGACTCGAAACACCGGGGAGCTGTTTTTT. It codes for CASATGTRNTGELFF.

This chain joins TRBV4-1 and TRBJ2-2; 9 nucleotides align to TRBD1. Losses at the gene ends were 3 bases for V and 5 bases for J; bases not matched to a gene: 1. The CDR3 spans 14 residues. Germline V gives CDR1 MGHRA, CDR2 YSYEKL. The CDR3 is CASSHDRGTGELFF. In DNA form, the CDR3 reads TGCGCCAGCAGCCACGACAGGGGGACCGGGGAGCTGTTTTTT.

This chain links TRBV7-9 with TRBJ2-5, with 9 bases matching TRBD1. Germline CDR1 is SEHNR and CDR2 is FQNEAQ (reference sequence). The CDR3 has 12 amino acids. V lost 8 bases, J lost 6 bases, and 4 bases stayed unmatched. The chain's CDR3 is CASGQGSKTQYF. CDR3 DNA sequence: TGTGCCAGCGGACAGGGGTCGAAGACCCAGTACTTC.

The chain is built from TRBV5-1 and TRBJ2-7, with 10 bases identical to TRBD1. This CDR3 spans 14 amino acids. The J segment lost 4 bases and the V segment lost 4 bases, leaving 5 bases of the junction unmatched. Per the germline V gene, CDR1 is SGHRS and CDR2 is YFSETQ. The CDR3 bases are TGCGCCAGCAGCACCTTGGACAGGGGGTACGAGCAGTACTTC. It yields the protein CASSTLDRGYEQYF.

The rearrangement joins TRBV5-1 to TRBJ2-7; D is perhaps TRBD1 (7 bases). The germline V gene encodes CDR1 SGHRS and CDR2 YFSETQ. Trimming pared 6 bases from V and 6 bases from J, leaving 16 bases between. The CDR3 runs 13 residues. CDR3 DNA: TGCGCCAGCACGGAGCAGGGGGGTGGCGAGCAGTACTTC. It specifies CASTEQGGGEQYF.

For the CDR3, the DNA is TGCGCCAGCAGCCAAGGAATCGGAACTAGCGGGGGGGCTTGGGAGCAGTACTTC. The encoded protein is CASSQGIGTSGGAWEQYF. The rearrangement links TRBV4-1 to TRBJ2-7; 13 bases agree with TRBD2. The CDR3 is 18 amino acids. Unmatched junction bases numbered 13, after V lost 1 base and J lost 7 bases. CDR1 is MGHRA, CDR2 YSYEKL, per germline.

This sequence joins TRBV11-2 and TRBJ1-4, with D possibly being TRBD1 (6 bases). The CDR3 totals 18 residues. The germline V gene encodes CDR1 SGHAT and CDR2 FQNNGV. V lost 2 bases, J lost 10 bases, and 26 bases lay in between. For the CDR3, the DNA is TGTGCCAGCAGCTTAACCCTTCACAGGGTTGAGGCGGTGGGAAAACTGTTTTTT. It encodes CASSLTLHRVEAVGKLFF.

The genes are TRBV2 and TRBJ2-3; D is ambiguous. The germline V gene has CDR1 SNHLY and CDR2 FYNNEI. The V and J ends lost 7 bases and 0 bases respectively, with 11 bases between them. This CDR3 spans 14 amino acids. The CDR3 spells CASTILHSTDTQYF. DNA for the CDR3: TGTGCCAGCACTATCTTGCATAGCACAGATACGCAGTATTTT.

The CDR3 DNA is TGTGCCAGCAGTGAATATGTAGTCCTAAATGGCTACACCTTC. It is translated as CASSEYVVLNGYTF. The gene calls are TRBV25-1 and TRBJ1-2, with no clear D. V lost 0 bases and J 6 bases, leaving 11 bases between the germline ends. The CDR3 runs to 14 residues. The V gene's germline CDR1 is MGHDK and CDR2 SYGVNS.

This chain connects TRBV7-2 to TRBJ2-7; the match to TRBD1 covers 7 bases. Germline CDR1 SGHTA, CDR2 FQGNSA. The junction had 12 bases not matched to a gene; V was cut back by 3 bases and J by 7 bases. The CDR3 spans 15 residues. The CDR3 is CASSFFFTGEGEQYF. The CDR3 DNA reads as TGTGCCAGCAGCTTCTTCTTCACAGGGGAAGGGGAGCAGTACTTC.

The chain is built from TRBV25-1 and TRBJ2-7, with a tentative D call TRBD2 (5 bases). With 6 bases removed from V and 1 base from J, the gap between germline ends came to 16 bases. This CDR3 region has 15 residues. Germline assignment: CDR1 MGHDK and CDR2 SYGVNS. CDR3 DNA sequence: TGTGCCAGCAGCAACCGAGGACTGGATTCCTACGAGCAGTACTTC. This sequence encodes CASSNRGLDSYEQYF.

The V call is TRBV6-5, the J call TRBJ2-5; D not certain. V was trimmed by 4 bases and J by 5 bases, leaving 11 bases between them. The CDR3 runs to 13 residues. From germline, CDR1 is MNHEY and CDR2 SVGAGI. The DNA of the CDR3 is TGTGCCAGCAGTTCCCGTAGAATTGAGACCCAGTACTTC. Translated, it gives CASSSRRIETQYF.

This clone was detected only once. The chain joins TRBV7-3 to TRBJ2-3; 10 nucleotides align to TRBD2. V gave up 5 bases and J gave up 3 bases; unmatched junction bases: 11. Germline V gene lookup returns CDR1 SGHTA and CDR2 FQGTGA. There are 17 residues in the CDR3. CDR3 protein: CASSPGGASGGTDTQYF. In DNA form, the CDR3 reads TGTGCCAGCAGCCCCGGGGGGGCTAGCGGGGGTACAGATACGCAGTATTTT.

As DNA, the CDR3 is TGCGCCAGCGAGACAGGCCCGAACACCGGGGAGCTGTTTTTT. This encodes CASETGPNTGELFF. V usage is TRBV5-1 and J usage is TRBJ2-2, with a tentative D call TRBD1 (6 bases). The ends were cut back, 7 bases at V and 0 bases at J, with 10 bases in the middle. CDR1 is SGHRS, CDR2 YFSETQ, per germline. The CDR3 consists of 14 residues.

The chain combines TRBV7-2 with TRBJ1-5; possible D gene TRBD1, 6 bases. There are 13 residues in the CDR3. The germline V and J ends were trimmed by 5 bases and 4 bases, with 9 bases remaining between them. Germline values: CDR1 SGHTA, CDR2 FQGNSA. DNA for the CDR3: TGTGCCAGCAGCCTGGACAGTAATCAGCCCCAGCATTTT. Translating it yields CASSLDSNQPQHF.

The chain recombines TRBV9 with TRBJ1-1; D gene uncertain. The germline V gene encodes CDR1 SGDLS and CDR2 YYNGEE. CDR3 length equals 13 residues. V shed 4 bases and J shed 6 bases, with 13 bases lying between them. This chain's CDR3 is CASSPDMYPEAFF. CDR3 DNA: TGTGCCAGCAGCCCAGACATGTACCCTGAAGCTTTCTTT.

The chain carries TRBV28 and TRBJ2-3; TRBD2 agrees at 8 bases. Per germline, CDR1 MDHEN and CDR2 SYDVKM. The CDR3 covers 16 residues. Trimming cost V 10 bases and J 4 bases; bases outside gene matches: 16. CDR3 bases: TGTGCCACCGACCGGGGGGGGCCCCGGGAGGCAGATACGCAGTATTTT. It translates to CATDRGGPREADTQYF.

In the case of this clone: At one end the junction does not follow the germline gene, possibly because of a read error. The chain recombines TRBV5-5 with TRBJ2-2, with a tentative D call TRBD1 (6 bases). This CDR3 is 15 amino acids long. Germline-derived CDR1 and CDR2 are SGHKS and YYEKEE (reference sequence). The CDR3 DNA reads TGTGCCAGCATCTCAGGGGCAGGGAACGCCGGGGAGCTGTTTTTT. Its translation: CASISGAGNAGELFF.

This clone was seen just once. CDR3 coding DNA: TGCGCCAGCAGATCCGCAGGGGAATACAATGAGCAGTTCTTC. Translation gives CASRSAGEYNEQFF. This sequence joins TRBV5-1 and TRBJ2-1; possibly TRBD1 for D (6 bases). The CDR3 is made up of 14 amino acids. The germline V gene encodes CDR1 SGHRS and CDR2 YFSETQ. V lost 5 bases and J 4 bases, leaving 13 bases between the germline ends.

The CDR3 spells CASSLDNLNTEAFF. The CDR3 nucleotides are TGTGCCAGCAGCTTGGACAACCTGAACACTGAAGCTTTCTTT. The chain employs TRBV5-4 and TRBJ1-1; D gene unclear. The V and J ends lost 0 bases and 0 bases respectively, with 6 bases between them. This CDR3 is 14 amino acids long. Germline lookup yields CDR1 SGHNT and CDR2 YYREEE (reference sequence). Filled out from reference TRBV5-4 and TRBJ1-1, the complete variable domain reads ETGVTQSPTHLIKTRGQQVTLRCSSQSGHNTVSWYQQALGQGPQFIFQYYREEENGRGNFPPRFSGLQFPNYSSELNVNALELDDSALYLCASSLDNLNTEAFFGQGTRLTVV.

The chain couples TRBV7-2 to TRBJ2-2; TRBD1 might be the D (5 bases). Trimming pared 9 bases from V and 5 bases from J, leaving 10 bases between. In germline, CDR1 is SGHTA, CDR2 FQGNSA. The CDR3 is 12 residues long. CDR3 sequence reads: CASLRTTGELFF. CDR3 bases: TGTGCCAGTCTCAGGACAACCGGGGAGCTGTTTTTT. The full variable domain, in which reference TRBV7-2 and TRBJ2-2 provide the parts outside the CDR3, is GAGVSQSPSNKVTEKGKDVELRCDPISGHTALYWYRQSLGQGLEFLIYFQGNSAPDKSGLPSDRFSAERTGGSVSTLTIQRTQQEDSAVYLCASLRTTGELFFGEGSRLTVL.